These 30 T cell receptor beta chains share one sample of origin, sequenced in a study of CD8 T cells in Susac syndrome. Random hexamers primed reverse transcription of about 0.45 to 1 ug RNA. TCRdb re-derived calls from the immunoSEQ multiplex PCR reads in MiXCR, one entry per CDR3 protein. Among about 23,000 distinct CDR3 sequences, around 95% were seen once, and the ten largest hold approximately 0.62%. The material sequenced was CD8+ T cells from PBMCs. Source of these receptors: a human donor with Susac syndrome.

The J gene is TRBJ1-1, the V gene TRBV6-5; D is possibly TRBD1 (6 bases). This CDR3 spans 17 amino acids. Germline V CDR1 and CDR2: MNHEY, SVGAGI. Trimming removed 3 bases at V and 0 bases at J, with 17 bases between. CDR3: CASSYKGVSPVNTEAFF. The CDR3 bases are TGTGCCAGCAGTTATAAGGGGGTCAGCCCTGTGAACACTGAAGCTTTCTTT.

This chain joins TRBV7-9 and TRBJ2-7; the match to TRBD2 covers 7 bases. Germline CDR1 and CDR2: SEHNR and FQNEAQ (reference sequence). V shed 5 bases and J 6 bases; nucleotides not matched to a gene: 4. This CDR3 comprises 12 residues. The CDR3 nucleotides are TGTGCCAGCAGCGACGGGGGGACCGAGCAGTACTTC. Translating gives CASSDGGTEQYF.

This chain uses TRBV5-1 with TRBJ2-4; 12 bases map to TRBD2. This CDR3 has 16 amino acids. V lost 4 bases to trimming and J lost 7 bases; unmatched junction nucleotides: 9. The germline V gene encodes CDR1 SGHRS and CDR2 YFSETQ. DNA of the CDR3: TGCGCCAGCAGCCCCTGGACTAGCGGGGTAGCGAACATTCAGTACTTC. Encoded protein: CASSPWTSGVANIQYF.

The chain couples TRBV6-5 to TRBJ1-4; 9 bases are shared with TRBD1. This CDR3 contains 14 residues. V lost 4 bases and J lost 8; bases outside the gene matches: 5. The germline V gene encodes CDR1 MNHEY and CDR2 SVGAGI. The CDR3 region is CASSWGQGNEKLFF. CDR3 DNA sequence: TGTGCCAGCAGTTGGGGACAGGGTAACGAAAAACTGTTTTTT.

This rearrangement joins TRBV3-1 to TRBJ1-1; D gene uncertain. The V gene lost 11 bases and the J gene lost 0 bases, with 16 bases spanning the gap. The CDR3 runs 14 residues. Germline CDR1 is LGHDT and CDR2 is YNNKEL (reference sequence). The CDR3 is CAGIGRAMNTEAFF. The DNA for the CDR3 is TGTGCCGGAATTGGGAGGGCGATGAACACTGAAGCTTTCTTT.

The V call is TRBV6-4, the J call TRBJ2-2; D is tentatively TRBD1 or TRBD2 (6 bases each). Germline lookup yields CDR1 MRHNA and CDR2 SNTAGT. The CDR3 consists of 14 residues. Trimming shortened V by 0 bases and J by 6 bases, and 8 bases separated the two germline ends. CDR3 in DNA: TGTGCCAGCAGTGACTCGGGGGGCTCCGGGGAGCTGTTTTTT. This sequence encodes CASSDSGGSGELFF.

The CDR3 DNA reads as TGTGCCAGCAGCCTCGGGATGAATGGTGGCTACACCTTC. Translated, it gives CASSLGMNGGYTF. The rearrangement uses TRBV6-2 or TRBV6-3 and TRBJ1-2; no clear D. This CDR3 contains 13 residues. CDR1 is MNHEY and CDR2 is SVGEGT in the germline V gene. Trimming shortened V by 6 bases and J by 7 bases, and 15 bases separated the two germline ends.

The chain employs TRBV2 and TRBJ2-7; D is unclear. CDR1 is SNHLY and CDR2 is FYNNEI in the germline V gene. V was cut by 3 bases and J by 4 bases, with 16 bases left in between. This CDR3 region has 15 residues. As DNA, the CDR3 is TGTGCCAGCAGTGATTTAATTGGGGTTCCGTACGAGCAGTACTTC. As protein: CASSDLIGVPYEQYF.

The chain carries TRBV28 and TRBJ1-5, with TRBD1 matching over 7 bases. Trimming at V came to 5 bases and at J to 4 bases, leaving 8 bases not matched to a gene. Per the germline V gene, CDR1 is MDHEN and CDR2 is SYDVKM. The CDR3 totals 15 residues. The DNA for the CDR3 is TGTGCCAGCAGTGACCTGGCAGGGGGAAATCAGCCCCAGCATTTT. Translating gives CASSDLAGGNQPQHF.

V gene TRBV7-9 combines with J gene TRBJ2-7; tentatively, D is TRBD1 (6 bases). Germline CDR1 reads SEHNR; CDR2 reads FQNEAQ (reference sequence). Between the trimmed V and J ends, which lost 2 bases and 3 bases, there was a span of 17 bases. CDR3 length: 16 residues. The CDR3 DNA reads as TGTGCCAGCAGCTTATACGACAGGCTCGATGGCTACGAGCAGTACTTC. This codes for CASSLYDRLDGYEQYF. The entire variable domain, with the rest obtained from reference TRBV7-9 and TRBJ2-7, is as follows: DTGVSQNPRHKITKRGQNVTFRCDPISEHNRLYWYRQTLGQGPEFLTYFQNEAQLEKSRLLSDRFSAERPKGSFSTLEIQRTEQGDSAMYLCASSLYDRLDGYEQYFGPGTRLTVT.

The count of this clonotype is one. The CDR3 region is CSVEDPWREEHNEQFF. The DNA for the CDR3 is TGCAGCGTTGAAGATCCGTGGCGGGAAGAACACAATGAGCAGTTCTTC. This chain joins TRBV29-1 and TRBJ2-1, with a possible D match to TRBD2 (6 bases). The germline V gene has CDR1 SQVTM and CDR2 ANQGSEA. This CDR3 is built from 16 residues. V gave up 0 bases and J gave up 5 bases, with 17 bases separating them.

CDR3 protein: CATSEGRGYGYTF. CDR3 DNA: TGTGCCACCAGTGAGGGCAGGGGATATGGCTACACCTTC. The V gene is TRBV24-1, the J gene TRBJ1-2; a possible D gene is TRBD1 (6 bases). The CDR3 has 13 residues. V was shortened by 4 bases and J by 5 bases, with 10 bases between the two germline ends. CDR1 KGHDR and CDR2 SFDVKD come from the germline V gene.

The chain combines TRBV5-4 with TRBJ1-6; D gene ambiguous. Per germline, CDR1 SGHNT and CDR2 YYREEE (reference sequence). There are 12 residues in the CDR3. V was pared by 1 base and J by 8 bases, with 4 bases between. CDR3 DNA sequence: TGTGCCAGCAGCTTGCTAGATTCACCCCTCCACTTT. Protein product: CASSLLDSPLHF.

The chain employs TRBV7-9 and TRBJ2-1; a possible D gene is TRBD2 (5 bases). The CDR3 is made up of 15 amino acids. In germline, CDR1 is SEHNR, CDR2 FQNEAQ (reference sequence). V lost 3 bases to trimming and J lost 3 bases, with 12 bases between them. The CDR3 is CASSFLGSRYNEQFF. CDR3 bases: TGTGCCAGCAGCTTTTTAGGGAGTCGCTACAATGAGCAGTTCTTC.

As regards this clonotype: The junction departs from the called germline gene at one end, perhaps through a read error. The chain employs TRBV7-7 and TRBJ2-2; D is possibly TRBD2 (6 bases). The CDR3 has 15 residues. The germline V gene encodes CDR1 SSHAT and CDR2 FNYEAQ (reference sequence). CDR3 region: CASSQLEGHTGELFF. In DNA, the CDR3 is TGTGCTAGCAGCCAGCTGGAGGGGCACACCGGGGAGCTGTTTTTT.

The V call is TRBV9, the J call TRBJ2-1; D ambiguous. The germline gives CDR1 SGDLS, CDR2 YYNGEE. The CDR3 is 12 residues long. Trimming cost V 4 bases and J 7 bases, with 9 bases left between them. The CDR3 DNA follows: TGTGCCAGCAGCATCCGATGGAATGAGCAGTTCTTC. Protein sequence: CASSIRWNEQFF.

This chain joins TRBV7-8 and TRBJ1-1; D is ambiguous. The CDR3 covers 14 residues. V was trimmed by 1 base and J by 3 bases, leaving 9 bases between them. The germline V gene has CDR1 SGHVS and CDR2 FQNEAQ. The CDR3 loop reads CASSLGPPDTEAFF. The CDR3 nucleotides are TGTGCCAGCAGCTTAGGGCCCCCGGACACTGAAGCTTTCTTT.

The chain combines TRBV7-9 with TRBJ2-6; 10 nucleotides line up with TRBD1. Trimming at V came to 2 bases and at J to 0 bases, leaving 4 bases not matched to a gene. The germline CDR1 and CDR2 sequences are SEHNR and FQNEAQ (reference sequence). This CDR3 contains 18 residues. The CDR3 sequence is CASSLRDRGISGANVLTF. In DNA, the CDR3 is TGTGCCAGCAGCTTAAGGGACAGGGGTATCTCTGGGGCCAACGTCCTGACTTTC. The whole variable domain, remainder taken from reference TRBV7-9 and TRBJ2-6, is DTGVSQNPRHKITKRGQNVTFRCDPISEHNRLYWYRQTLGQGPEFLTYFQNEAQLEKSRLLSDRFSAERPKGSFSTLEIQRTEQGDSAMYLCASSLRDRGISGANVLTFGAGSRLTVL.

This chain joins TRBV6-2 or TRBV6-3 and TRBJ1-1; no clear D gene. Looked up from germline, CDR1 is MNHEY and CDR2 is SVGEGT. This CDR3 comprises 14 residues. The ends were cut back, 2 bases at V and 0 bases at J, with 7 bases in the middle. The CDR3 reads CASSYVGLNTEAFF. The CDR3 bases are TGTGCCAGCAGTTACGTCGGACTGAACACTGAAGCTTTCTTT.

The chain is built from TRBV5-6 and TRBJ1-1, with unresolved D. The V end was cut by 0 bases, the J end by 1 base, with 7 bases between. The CDR3 is made up of 14 amino acids. Germline-derived CDR1 and CDR2 are SGHDT and YYEEEE. In DNA form, the CDR3 reads TGTGCCAGCAGCTTGGACAGCCGGAACACTGAAGCTTTCTTT. Protein: CASSLDSRNTEAFF.

The chain is built from TRBV6-5 and TRBJ2-7; perhaps TRBD2 as D (5 bases). V was pared by 6 bases and J by 2 bases, with 17 bases between. The CDR3 runs to 15 residues. Germline loops: CDR1 MNHEY, CDR2 SVGAGI. CDR3 loop: CASSILPSGTYEQYF. In nucleotides, the CDR3 is TGTGCCAGCAGCATCCTCCCATCGGGGACCTACGAGCAGTACTTC.

The chain is built from TRBV29-1 and TRBJ2-2; perhaps TRBD2 as D (7 bases). V was clipped by 0 bases and J by 1 base, with 12 bases between them. Germline assignment: CDR1 SQVTM and CDR2 ANQGSEA. The CDR3 runs to 16 residues. The CDR3 here is CSVEDGGGRNTGELFF. The CDR3 DNA reads as TGCAGCGTTGAAGACGGCGGGGGCCGGAACACCGGGGAGCTGTTTTTT.

The chain has TRBV4-1 and TRBJ2-7; the D gene is possibly TRBD2 (6 bases). The germline gives CDR1 MGHRA, CDR2 YSYEKL. V dropped 4 bases and J dropped 2 bases, with 12 bases sitting between them. The CDR3 totals 14 residues. The CDR3 is CASSPPTGAYEQYF. DNA of the CDR3: TGCGCCAGCAGCCCTCCAACGGGGGCCTACGAGCAGTACTTC.

This clonotype has only a few counts. The chain couples TRBV6-1 to TRBJ1-1, with a weak D call TRBD1 (5 bases). CDR1 and CDR2 (germline): MNHNS, SASEGT. This CDR3 spans 14 amino acids. With 6 bases removed from V and 2 bases from J, the gap between germline ends came to 13 bases. This CDR3 reads CASRGVRSNTEAFF. CDR3 DNA: TGTGCCAGCAGAGGGGTAAGGTCTAACACTGAAGCTTTCTTT.

The rearrangement links TRBV7-9 to TRBJ1-2, with TRBD1 as a possible D gene (5 bases). Germline CDR1 and CDR2: SEHNR and FQNEAQ (reference sequence). CDR3 length: 14 amino acids. V was shortened by 1 base and J by 2 bases, with 8 bases between the two germline ends. CDR3 sequence (DNA): TGTGCCAGCAGCTTAGGTACAGGCAACTATGGCTACACCTTC. It is translated as CASSLGTGNYGYTF.

The chain combines TRBV29-1 with TRBJ2-7; D is ambiguous. Trimming shortened V by 3 bases and J by 1 base, and 4 bases separated the two germline ends. The V gene's germline CDR1 is SQVTM and CDR2 ANQGSEA. This CDR3 comprises 11 residues. CDR3 coding DNA: TGCAGCGTTGAGTTGTCCTACGAGCAGTACTTC. Translated, it gives CSVELSYEQYF.

The V and J genes are TRBV7-9 and TRBJ2-7; 8 bases match TRBD1. The germline V gene has CDR1 SEHNR and CDR2 FQNEAQ (reference sequence). Unmatched junction bases numbered 6, after V lost 4 bases and J lost 7 bases. The CDR3 has 13 residues. The CDR3 coding sequence is TGTGCCAGCAGCTCAACAGGGGGTGGAGAGCAGTACTTC. It translates to CASSSTGGGEQYF.

The rearrangement links TRBV6-6 to TRBJ1-2; 7 nucleotides align to TRBD1. The CDR3 consists of 14 residues. V dropped 7 bases and J dropped 6; count of bases not matched to a gene: 11. Germline V gene sequence: CDR1 MNHNY, CDR2 SVGAGI (reference sequence). CDR3: CASIQTGSIDGYTF. The CDR3 bases are TGTGCCAGCATTCAGACAGGGAGCATCGATGGCTACACCTTC.

V usage is TRBV4-1 and J usage is TRBJ2-7, with D unclear. V was shortened by 4 bases and J by 2 bases, with 15 bases between the two germline ends. There are 15 residues in the CDR3. Germline CDR1 MGHRA, CDR2 YSYEKL. The CDR3 DNA reads TGCGCCAGCAGCCCAGATTCGGTTGGCCCCTACGAGCAGTACTTC. Translating gives CASSPDSVGPYEQYF.

A single count supports this clonotype. The V gene is TRBV7-9, the J gene TRBJ2-5, with D uncertain. The CDR3 length is 14 residues. Germline loops: CDR1 SEHNR, CDR2 FQNEAQ (reference sequence). V was cut by 4 bases and J by 5 bases, with 14 bases left in between. The CDR3: CASSSPKGWETQYF. CDR3 sequence (DNA): TGTGCCAGCAGCTCCCCTAAGGGTTGGGAGACCCAGTACTTC.